The source of this TCR beta chain is a study of T cell responses to AZD1222 COVID-19 vaccine. Findings and caveats of the study: The donor group comprised mostly white British people and more females; the analysis possibly underestimated clonal diversity. Vaccine-associated CD4 TCRs spanned spike, dominant at 160-218 and 743-854. Sampled repertoires all dated from after the peak T cell response.

Clones were sequenced by immunoSEQ multiplex PCR, and TCRdb holds only the in-frame ones, with some missing. The sample consists of more than 70,000 clones, 85% to 90% of them appearing once. Second doses at about 4 or about 12 weeks were pooled. This clone was picked up one time. No antigen is known for it. J lost 7 bases, V lost 3 bases, and 11 bases had no gene match. CDR1 and CDR2 (germline): SGHVS, FNYEAQ. The CDR3 consists of 16 residues. The specimen comprised peripheral blood, sampled 28 days after the second AZD1222 dose. This clonotype was sampled from an adult who received the AZD1222 COVID-19 vaccine. V is TRBV7-6 and J is TRBJ1-5, with TRBD1 matching over 8 bases. CDR3 protein: CASSLGTSGGQQPQHF. In DNA form, the CDR3 reads TGTGCCAGCAGCTTGGGAACCTCAGGGGGCCAGCAGCCCCAGCATTTT.